This T cell receptor beta chain was found in a study of radiotherapy plus CTLA-4 blockade in lung cancer. Germline V lookup: CDR1 LGHNA, CDR2 YSLEER. V was trimmed by 1 base and J by 4 bases, leaving 14 bases between them. The CDR3 consists of 16 residues. Generated by immunoSEQ multiplex PCR, the TCRdb table keeps only in-frame clones and is missing some. The top ten hold approximately 2.8% of the sample, which has roughly 60,000 clones, approximately 79% seen once. Findings and caveats of the study: Increased serum interferon-beta after radiation also reportedly predicted response strongly.

This clone was picked up a small number of times. Its antigen remains unknown. The sequencing used peripheral blood, collected from a patient treated with radiotherapy plus ipilimumab. The sequence was obtained from a human donor with non-small cell lung cancer who had a complete response to radiotherapy plus ipilimumab. The J gene is TRBJ1-3, the V gene TRBV4-3, with a weak D call TRBD1 (5 bases). This chain's CDR3 is CASSQAFGQGGNTIYF. The CDR3, as DNA: TGCGCCAGCAGCCAAGCGTTCGGGCAGGGAGGAAACACCATATATTTT.